The rows below give T cell receptor beta chains drawn from one sample of a study of shared clonotypes between healthy human individuals. TCRdb's table, derived via immunoSEQ multiplex PCR, lists solely in-frame clones and lacks some. Altogether around 99,000 clones are present, 60% to 70% being singletons, with the ten largest covering approximately 53%. Input material: memory CD8+ T cells sorted from blood. Receptors originate from a man under 40 in good health. Both conserved end residues are part of each CDR3. Each record gives: clone size, CDR3 length, V gene, D gene, J gene, CDR3 protein, CDR3 DNA. D genes are given only for firm matches. Clone size is shown for a subset of rows, as once, few, many or a class of expanded clone.

clone size: -; CDR3 length: 13; V gene: TRBV28; D gene: -; J gene: TRBJ1-4; CDR3 protein: CASGSGRIKKLFF; CDR3 DNA: TGTGCCAGCGGAAGTGGCCGGATAAAAAAACTGTTTTTT
clone size: once; CDR3 length: 15; V gene: TRBV6-5; D gene: -; J gene: TRBJ2-3; CDR3 protein: CASSSGPLGSDTQYF; CDR3 DNA: TGTGCCAGCAGTTCCGGACCTCTGGGGTCAGATACGCAGTATTTT
clone size: -; CDR3 length: 13; V gene: TRBV11-2; D gene: -; J gene: TRBJ2-1; CDR3 protein: CASLQGAYNEQFF; CDR3 DNA: TGTGCCAGCTTACAGGGAGCGTACAATGAGCAGTTCTTC
clone size: many; CDR3 length: 13; V gene: TRBV7-9; D gene: -; J gene: TRBJ2-7; CDR3 protein: CASTRVGSHEQYF; CDR3 DNA: TGTGCCAGCACCCGGGTAGGTAGCCACGAGCAGTACTTC
clone size: -; CDR3 length: 17; V gene: TRBV7-2; D gene: TRBD1; J gene: TRBJ2-7; CDR3 protein: CASSLKWSGQGVYEQYF; CDR3 DNA: TGTGCCAGCAGCTTAAAGTGGTCGGGACAGGGGGTCTACGAGCAGTACTTC
clone size: -; CDR3 length: 14; V gene: TRBV11-2; D gene: -; J gene: TRBJ2-7; CDR3 protein: CASSFLQGGGEQYF; CDR3 DNA: TGTGCCAGCAGCTTCCTACAGGGTGGCGGCGAGCAGTACTTC
clone size: -; CDR3 length: 14; V gene: TRBV28; D gene: -; J gene: TRBJ1-1; CDR3 protein: CASSLIRTVTEAFF; CDR3 DNA: TGTGCCAGCAGTTTAATCCGGACAGTCACTGAAGCTTTCTTT
clone size: -; CDR3 length: 14; V gene: TRBV5-5; D gene: -; J gene: TRBJ1-1; CDR3 protein: CASSLSAGDTEAFF; CDR3 DNA: TGTGCCAGCAGCTTGTCCGCGGGGGATACTGAAGCTTTCTTT
clone size: -; CDR3 length: 15; V gene: TRBV7-8; D gene: -; J gene: TRBJ2-1; CDR3 protein: CASSLTGNPYNEQFF; CDR3 DNA: TGTGCCAGCAGCTTAACCGGGAACCCCTACAATGAGCAGTTCTTC
clone size: -; CDR3 length: 13; V gene: TRBV6-4; D gene: -; J gene: TRBJ1-2; CDR3 protein: CASSDSGHNGYTF; CDR3 DNA: TGTGCCAGCAGTGACAGCGGGCATAATGGCTACACCTTC
clone size: -; CDR3 length: 11; V gene: TRBV29-1; D gene: -; J gene: TRBJ1-3; CDR3 protein: CSGHGGNTIYF; CDR3 DNA: TGCAGCGGTCATGGCGGAAACACCATATATTTT
clone size: -; CDR3 length: 15; V gene: TRBV15; D gene: -; J gene: TRBJ2-1; CDR3 protein: CATSSLRGLGYEQFF; CDR3 DNA: TGTGCCACCAGCAGCCTTAGGGGCTTAGGCTATGAGCAGTTCTTC
clone size: -; CDR3 length: 16; V gene: TRBV7-2; D gene: TRBD2; J gene: TRBJ2-7; CDR3 protein: CASSKTGTSGSYEQYF; CDR3 DNA: TGTGCCAGCAGCAAAACCGGGACTAGCGGCTCCTACGAGCAGTACTTC
clone size: -; CDR3 length: 14; V gene: TRBV5-1; D gene: TRBD2; J gene: TRBJ2-2; CDR3 protein: CASKRREGTGELFF; CDR3 DNA: TGCGCCAGCAAGAGGCGGGAGGGCACCGGGGAGCTGTTTTTT
clone size: many; CDR3 length: 13; V gene: TRBV12-5; D gene: -; J gene: TRBJ1-1; CDR3 protein: CASGLEQGTEAFF; CDR3 DNA: TGTGCTAGTGGTTTGGAACAGGGAACTGAAGCTTTCTTT
clone size: -; CDR3 length: 10; V gene: TRBV10-2; D gene: -; J gene: TRBJ2-7; CDR3 protein: CASESDEQYF; CDR3 DNA: TGCGCCAGCGAGAGCGACGAGCAGTACTTC
clone size: once; CDR3 length: 14; V gene: TRBV5-4; D gene: -; J gene: TRBJ1-2; CDR3 protein: CASSSGDGDYGYTF; CDR3 DNA: TGTGCCAGCAGCTCCGGGGACGGGGACTATGGCTACACCTTC
clone size: -; CDR3 length: 14; V gene: TRBV6-4; D gene: -; J gene: TRBJ2-3; CDR3 protein: CASSELSGTDTQYF; CDR3 DNA: TGTGCCAGCAGTGAGCTAAGCGGCACAGATACGCAGTATTTT
clone size: -; CDR3 length: 13; V gene: TRBV4-1; D gene: -; J gene: TRBJ2-1; CDR3 protein: CASSPTSYNEQFF; CDR3 DNA: TGCGCCAGCAGCCCGACTAGCTACAATGAGCAGTTCTTC
clone size: -; CDR3 length: 16; V gene: TRBV7-6; D gene: -; J gene: TRBJ1-5; CDR3 protein: CASSPLGEGEHQPQHF; CDR3 DNA: TGTGCCAGCAGCCCCCTCGGGGAAGGGGAACATCAGCCCCAGCATTTT
clone size: -; CDR3 length: 16; V gene: TRBV28; D gene: -; J gene: TRBJ2-7; CDR3 protein: CASSLLGGGTPYEQYF; CDR3 DNA: TGTGCCAGCAGTTTATTGGGGGGCGGGACCCCCTACGAGCAGTACTTC
clone size: -; CDR3 length: 15; V gene: TRBV4-3; D gene: -; J gene: TRBJ2-7; CDR3 protein: CASSQFWGRLHEQYF; CDR3 DNA: TGCGCCAGCAGCCAATTCTGGGGTCGGTTGCACGAGCAGTACTTC
clone size: -; CDR3 length: 13; V gene: TRBV6-4; D gene: -; J gene: TRBJ2-3; CDR3 protein: CASSDLGTDTQYF; CDR3 DNA: TGTGCCAGCAGTGACTTAGGCACAGATACGCAGTATTTT
clone size: -; CDR3 length: 17; V gene: TRBV28; D gene: TRBD2; J gene: TRBJ2-2; CDR3 protein: CASQLAGGFANTGELFF; CDR3 DNA: TGTGCCAGTCAACTAGCGGGAGGGTTCGCGAACACCGGGGAGCTGTTTTTT
clone size: -; CDR3 length: 16; V gene: TRBV7-2; D gene: TRBD2; J gene: TRBJ2-2; CDR3 protein: CASSPWGTSTAGELFF; CDR3 DNA: TGTGCCAGCAGCCCATGGGGGACTAGTACTGCCGGGGAGCTGTTTTTT
clone size: -; CDR3 length: 13; V gene: TRBV7-2; D gene: -; J gene: TRBJ1-1; CDR3 protein: CASSLTRNTEAFF; CDR3 DNA: TGTGCCAGCAGCTTAACCAGGAACACTGAAGCTTTCTTT
clone size: -; CDR3 length: 16; V gene: TRBV28; D gene: -; J gene: TRBJ1-5; CDR3 protein: CASSLLPPGGNQPQHF; CDR3 DNA: TGTGCCAGCAGTTTACTCCCTCCGGGGGGCAATCAGCCCCAGCATTTT
clone size: -; CDR3 length: 12; V gene: TRBV7-9; D gene: -; J gene: TRBJ1-2; CDR3 protein: CASSSRSDRYTF; CDR3 DNA: TGTGCCAGCAGCTCCCGCAGTGACCGCTACACCTTC
clone size: -; CDR3 length: 16; V gene: TRBV1; D gene: -; J gene: TRBJ2-1; CDR3 protein: CTSSQAGSPPSDEQFF; CDR3 DNA: TGCACCAGCAGCCAAGCCGGGAGTCCGCCTAGTGATGAGCAGTTCTTC
clone size: -; CDR3 length: 13; V gene: TRBV5-5; D gene: -; J gene: TRBJ1-1; CDR3 protein: CASMGGVNTEAFF; CDR3 DNA: TGTGCCAGCATGGGAGGGGTGAACACTGAAGCTTTCTTT
clone size: -; CDR3 length: 17; V gene: TRBV10-1; D gene: TRBD2; J gene: TRBJ2-1; CDR3 protein: CASSRGLAGGPLDEQFF; CDR3 DNA: TGCGCCAGCAGTAGGGGACTAGCGGGAGGGCCTTTGGATGAGCAGTTCTTC
clone size: -; CDR3 length: 14; V gene: TRBV7-9; D gene: -; J gene: TRBJ2-7; CDR3 protein: CASSLSTSTYEQYF; CDR3 DNA: TGTGCCAGCAGCTTAAGTACAAGTACCTACGAGCAGTACTTC
clone size: -; CDR3 length: 11; V gene: TRBV20-1; D gene: -; J gene: TRBJ2-1; CDR3 protein: CSAKKNDEQFF; CDR3 DNA: TGCAGTGCTAAGAAAAACGATGAGCAGTTCTTC
clone size: few; CDR3 length: 11; V gene: TRBV2; D gene: -; J gene: TRBJ2-7; CDR3 protein: CASSEDWEQYF; CDR3 DNA: TGTGCCAGCAGTGAAGATTGGGAGCAGTACTTC
clone size: -; CDR3 length: 15; V gene: TRBV10-3; D gene: TRBD1; J gene: TRBJ2-5; CDR3 protein: CAISGLGQGQETQYF; CDR3 DNA: TGTGCCATCAGTGGATTGGGACAGGGCCAAGAGACCCAGTACTTC
clone size: -; CDR3 length: 15; V gene: TRBV28; D gene: -; J gene: TRBJ2-1; CDR3 protein: CASSHDSTRGDEQFF; CDR3 DNA: TGTGCCAGCAGTCACGATAGCACCCGAGGCGATGAGCAGTTCTTC
clone size: -; CDR3 length: 12; V gene: TRBV11-2; D gene: -; J gene: TRBJ2-7; CDR3 protein: CASSLEPTRQYF; CDR3 DNA: TGTGCCAGCAGCTTAGAGCCGACTAGGCAGTACTTC
clone size: -; CDR3 length: 18; V gene: TRBV5-1; D gene: -; J gene: TRBJ2-2; CDR3 protein: CASSLIFGGPITGGELFF; CDR3 DNA: TGCGCCAGCAGCTTAATTTTCGGAGGCCCAATTACCGGCGGGGAGCTGTTTTTT
clone size: -; CDR3 length: 16; V gene: TRBV18; D gene: TRBD1; J gene: TRBJ1-5; CDR3 protein: CASSPYLGQANQPQHF; CDR3 DNA: TGTGCCAGCTCACCATACCTCGGACAGGCCAATCAGCCCCAGCATTTT
clone size: -; CDR3 length: 14; V gene: TRBV19; D gene: TRBD1; J gene: TRBJ1-2; CDR3 protein: CASSIVGTGNGYTF; CDR3 DNA: TGTGCCAGTAGTATAGTCGGGACAGGGAATGGCTACACCTTC
clone size: once; CDR3 length: 16; V gene: TRBV29-1; D gene: TRBD2; J gene: TRBJ2-1; CDR3 protein: CSVQRGLAGINNEQFF; CDR3 DNA: TGCAGCGTTCAAAGGGGGCTAGCGGGGATAAACAATGAGCAGTTCTTC
clone size: -; CDR3 length: 18; V gene: TRBV13; D gene: TRBD2; J gene: TRBJ2-5; CDR3 protein: CASSPGTSGRPPQETQYF; CDR3 DNA: TGTGCCAGCAGCCCCGGGACTAGCGGGAGGCCTCCCCAAGAGACCCAGTACTTC
clone size: -; CDR3 length: 16; V gene: TRBV16; D gene: -; J gene: TRBJ1-3; CDR3 protein: CASSHSGPNSGNTIYF; CDR3 DNA: TGTGCCAGCAGCCATTCCGGGCCCAACTCTGGAAACACCATATATTTT
clone size: -; CDR3 length: 18; V gene: TRBV28; D gene: TRBD1; J gene: TRBJ2-5; CDR3 protein: CASSSGQGAFGTQETQYF; CDR3 DNA: TGTGCCAGCAGTTCCGGACAGGGAGCGTTCGGGACCCAAGAGACCCAGTACTTC
clone size: -; CDR3 length: 12; V gene: TRBV11-2; D gene: -; J gene: TRBJ1-3; CDR3 protein: CASSHKGGTIYF; CDR3 DNA: TGTGCCAGCAGCCATAAAGGGGGCACCATATATTTT
clone size: -; CDR3 length: 17; V gene: TRBV2; D gene: TRBD1; J gene: TRBJ2-3; CDR3 protein: CASSPSTGQGKADTQYF; CDR3 DNA: TGTGCCAGCAGCCCCTCGACCGGACAGGGAAAGGCAGATACGCAGTATTTT
clone size: -; CDR3 length: 13; V gene: TRBV6-5; D gene: -; J gene: TRBJ2-7; CDR3 protein: CASSLGESYEQYF; CDR3 DNA: TGTGCCAGCAGTTTGGGGGAGTCCTACGAGCAGTACTTC
clone size: -; CDR3 length: 13; V gene: TRBV5-6; D gene: -; J gene: TRBJ1-3; CDR3 protein: CASSSGAGNTIYF; CDR3 DNA: TGTGCCAGCAGTTCAGGGGCTGGAAACACCATATATTTT
clone size: -; CDR3 length: 15; V gene: TRBV25-1; D gene: -; J gene: TRBJ2-7; CDR3 protein: CASSGRDGSSYEQYF; CDR3 DNA: TGTGCCAGCAGTGGTCGGGACGGGAGCTCCTACGAGCAGTACTTC
clone size: -; CDR3 length: 16; V gene: TRBV4-3; D gene: TRBD2; J gene: TRBJ2-3; CDR3 protein: CASSPPPSGRADTQYF; CDR3 DNA: TGCGCCAGCAGCCCCCCCCCTAGCGGGAGGGCAGATACGCAGTATTTT
clone size: -; CDR3 length: 15; V gene: TRBV6-1; D gene: -; J gene: TRBJ2-1; CDR3 protein: CASTRQGAAGNPQFF; CDR3 DNA: TGTGCCAGCACCCGACAAGGCGCGGCGGGCAATCCGCAGTTCTTC
clone size: -; CDR3 length: 15; V gene: TRBV6-1; D gene: TRBD2; J gene: TRBJ2-3; CDR3 protein: CASRQAGASADTQYF; CDR3 DNA: TGTGCCAGCAGACAAGCGGGGGCAAGTGCAGATACGCAGTATTTT
clone size: -; CDR3 length: 16; V gene: TRBV9; D gene: -; J gene: TRBJ2-2; CDR3 protein: CASSVGVSREGGELFF; CDR3 DNA: TGTGCCAGCAGCGTAGGGGTCTCGCGGGAAGGCGGGGAGCTGTTTTTT